Sequencing of this T cell receptor (beta chain) was carried out in a study of blood T cell repertoires in COVID-19. The wider study: COVID-19 samples collected from the United States, Italy and Spain covered acute and convalescent phases. From T cells, B-cell-depleted T cells, or PBMCs came the material, which was cDNA or gDNA.

Original handling: Scientists estimated how many nucleated cells there were by amplifying reference gene primers. Sequenced by immunoSEQ multiplex PCR; TCRdb stores in-frame clones only, minus some. The DNA was the basis for D and trimming; V, J and clone size are from that table. This sample yields under 95,000 clones, of which 75% to 85% are seen a single time; roughly 30% belongs to the top ten. Trimming took 2 bases from V and 1 from J, leaving 8 bases between them. The germline V gene encodes CDR1 MGHDK and CDR2 SYGVNS. The CDR3 contains 14 residues. There are a few counts of this clone. Sequencing was performed on peripheral blood. The J gene is TRBJ1-2, the V gene TRBV25-1, with a tentative D call TRBD1 (5 bases). The source is a woman older than 75 with acute or convalescent COVID-19. CDR3 in DNA: TGTGCCAGCAGTGAAGCGGGGCGTAACTATGGCTACACCTTC. Its translation is CASSEAGRNYGYTF.